The sequence of this T cell receptor (beta chain) was determined in a study of shared clonotypes between healthy human individuals. The V gene's germline CDR1 is MGHRA and CDR2 YSYEKL. The length of the CDR3 is 14 residues. Trimming removed 3 bases from V and 0 bases from J, with 8 bases in between. The data were produced by immunoSEQ multiplex PCR, yet TCRdb's version contains in-frame clones alone and is incomplete. Of some 2 million clones in the sample, about 95% are singletons; the top ten hold 0.13%. The rearrangement uses TRBV4-1 and TRBJ1-1; no definite D call. The specimen was naive CD4+ T cells sorted from blood. The subset here: CD45RA+ positively selected. The origin of this receptor is a man aged 18 to 35 in good health. The CDR3 bases are TGCGCCAGCAGCCAGAGGACGATGAACACTGAAGCTTTCTTT. Encoded protein: CASSQRTMNTEAFF.